The 17 T cell receptor beta chains below all came from one sample that was sequenced in a study of cytomegalovirus exposure and HLA in healthy donors. PCR primers comprised 60 Vbeta and 13 Jbeta primers. TCRdb keeps only in-frame clones here, not all; method: immunoSEQ multiplex PCR. The sample lists more than 70,000 clones, under 80% occurring once. The material sequenced was PBMCs. All receptors derive from a boy between 10 and 17 years old in good health and CMV-seronegative.

V gene TRBV19 combines with J gene TRBJ1-1; 8 bases map to TRBD1. Germline loops: CDR1 LNHDA, CDR2 SQIVND (reference sequence). The CDR3 spans 14 residues. The J segment lost 3 bases and the V segment lost 7 bases, leaving 7 bases of the junction unmatched. CDR3: CASTWTGTDTEAFF. Written as DNA, the CDR3 is TGTGCCAGTACCTGGACAGGGACGGACACTGAAGCTTTCTTT.

The chain couples TRBV7-6 to TRBJ2-7; TRBD2 might be the D (5 bases). The length of the CDR3 is 14 residues. Trimming left V 1 base short and J 2 bases short, with 9 bases between. Germline V gene data show CDR1 as SGHVS and CDR2 as FNYEAQ. The CDR3 coding sequence is TGTGCCAGCAGCTTAGACCCGGGGACCTACGAGCAGTACTTC. This gives the protein CASSLDPGTYEQYF.

The chain employs TRBV28 and TRBJ2-5, with D possibly matching TRBD1 (6 bases). Trimming took 2 bases from V and 1 from J, leaving 8 bases between them. The germline gives CDR1 MDHEN, CDR2 SYDVKM. The length of the CDR3 is 14 residues. CDR3 nucleotide sequence: TGTGCCAGCAGTTTAGGACAGAGCCAAGAGACCCAGTACTTC. Amino acid sequence: CASSLGQSQETQYF.

The table lists this clone with a count of one. The chain carries TRBV4-1 and TRBJ1-5, with 10 bases matching TRBD1. In germline, CDR1 is MGHRA, CDR2 YSYEKL. This CDR3 spans 18 amino acids. J was trimmed by 11 bases and V by 0 bases; bases with no gene match: 16. The CDR3 DNA follows: TGCGCCAGCAGCCAAGATTTGGGGCGGGACAGGGGAGTTTTGGCCCAGCATTTT. Translating it yields CASSQDLGRDRGVLAQHF.

This chain connects TRBV2 to TRBJ1-6; 9 nucleotides line up with TRBD1. The J segment lost 7 bases and the V segment lost 5 bases, leaving 9 bases of the junction unmatched. Per the germline V gene, CDR1 is SNHLY and CDR2 is FYNNEI. The CDR3 runs 16 residues. This CDR3 reads CASSPGTGGLNSPLHF. The CDR3 bases are TGTGCCAGCAGTCCTGGAACAGGGGGCCTAAATTCACCCCTCCACTTT.

The V gene is TRBV5-6, the J gene TRBJ1-6, with a possible D match to TRBD1 (5 bases). Germline assignment: CDR1 SGHDT and CDR2 YYEEEE. The CDR3 length is 16 residues. Trimming removed 6 bases at V and 0 bases at J, with 13 bases between. The DNA for the CDR3 is TGTGCCAGCACTAATCGGGGGAGCTCCTATAATTCACCCCTCCACTTT. Protein product: CASTNRGSSYNSPLHF.

The rearrangement uses TRBV28 and TRBJ1-2, with unresolved D. V was trimmed by 3 bases and J by 4 bases, leaving 12 bases between them. The germline V gene encodes CDR1 MDHEN and CDR2 SYDVKM. This CDR3 spans 14 amino acids. CDR3 region: CASSFRLNSYGYTF. CDR3 DNA sequence: TGTGCCAGCAGTTTCCGCCTCAACTCCTATGGCTACACCTTC.

V usage is TRBV25-1 and J usage is TRBJ2-3; 8 positions match TRBD2. This CDR3 contains 13 residues. The germline V gene has CDR1 MGHDK and CDR2 SYGVNS. The trim removed 5 bases at V and 4 bases at J, leaving 2 bases unmatched. Here the CDR3 reads CASSTSGSDTQYF. The CDR3 DNA follows: TGTGCCAGCAGTACTAGCGGTTCAGATACGCAGTATTTT.

The genes are TRBV28 and TRBJ1-4, with D maybe TRBD1 (5 bases). The germline V gene has CDR1 MDHEN and CDR2 SYDVKM. The CDR3 length is 15 residues. Trimming removed 3 bases from V and 4 bases from J, with 12 bases in between. The CDR3 sequence: CASSLSRANNEKLFF. The CDR3 nucleotides are TGTGCCAGCAGTTTGAGCAGGGCGAATAATGAAAAACTGTTTTTT. Combining the CDR3 with reference TRBV28 and TRBJ1-4 gives the whole variable domain DVKVTQSSRYLVKRTGEKVFLECVQDMDHENMFWYRQDPGLGLRLIYFSYDVKMKEKGDIPEGYSVSREKKERFSLILESASTNQTSMYLCASSLSRANNEKLFFGSGTQLSVL.

The rearrangement uses TRBV28 and TRBJ1-1; the D gene is possibly TRBD1 (5 bases). V was trimmed by 7 bases and J by 4 bases, leaving 19 bases between them. The germline gives CDR1 MDHEN, CDR2 SYDVKM. The CDR3 sequence is 15 residues long. CDR3 in DNA: TGTGCCAGCACCTTTCGGGGGGGGTATCGCACTGAAGCTTTCTTT. Translated: CASTFRGGYRTEAFF.

The V call is TRBV9, the J call TRBJ1-2; TRBD1 matches at 7 bases. The CDR3 has 13 amino acids. CDR1 and CDR2 (germline): SGDLS, YYNGEE. V shed 3 bases and J 5 bases; nucleotides not matched to a gene: 4. The CDR3: CASSARQGYGYTF. Here the CDR3 DNA reads TGTGCCAGCAGCGCTCGACAGGGATATGGCTACACCTTC.

This chain uses TRBV7-3 with TRBJ2-3; weak D call: TRBD2 (6 bases). This CDR3 comprises 14 residues. Germline loops: CDR1 SGHTA, CDR2 FQGTGA. Between the trimmed V and J ends, which lost 0 bases and 6 bases, there was a span of 10 bases. The CDR3 DNA is TGTGCCAGCAGCTTAACGGGCGGAGGGGATACGCAGTATTTT. Residues: CASSLTGGGDTQYF.

The J gene is TRBJ2-7, the V gene TRBV18; D perhaps matches TRBD1 (5 bases). CDR3 length equals 18 residues. V was pared by 1 base and J by 3 bases, with 22 bases between. In germline, CDR1 is KGHSH, CDR2 LQKENI. CDR3 amino acids: CASSPRGWTTLRFYEQYF. For the CDR3, the DNA is TGTGCCAGCTCACCACGGGGCTGGACGACACTCAGATTCTACGAGCAGTACTTC.

This clone was found a few times. V gene TRBV5-4 combines with J gene TRBJ2-1; D remains ambiguous. CDR3 length: 13 amino acids. V lost 0 bases and J 5 bases, leaving 6 bases between the germline ends. Looked up from germline, CDR1 is SGHNT and CDR2 is YYREEE (reference sequence). The CDR3 coding sequence is TGTGCCAGCAGCTTGGCCCAGAACAATGAGCAGTTCTTC. It encodes CASSLAQNNEQFF.

V gene TRBV5-1 combines with J gene TRBJ1-1; 8 nucleotides agree with TRBD1. This CDR3 spans 12 amino acids. Looked up from germline, CDR1 is SGHRS and CDR2 is YFSETQ. V was pared by 4 bases and J by 8 bases, with 4 bases of the junction left unmatched. DNA of the CDR3: TGCGCCAGCAGCGCGGACAGGGAAGAAGCTTTCTTT. Translated: CASSADREEAFF.

The chain carries TRBV6-6 and TRBJ1-1, with TRBD1 matching 8 bases. The CDR3 length is 16 residues. V was pared by 7 bases and J by 2 bases, with 12 bases of the junction left unmatched. The germline V gene has CDR1 MNHNY and CDR2 SVGAGI (reference sequence). The CDR3 DNA reads as TGTGCCAGCAAAGGGGGGGGCAGGGGGCTTAACACTGAAGCTTTCTTT. Its translation is CASKGGGRGLNTEAFF.

The chain joins TRBV29-1 to TRBJ2-1, with D maybe TRBD1 (6 bases). Germline CDR1 is SQVTM and CDR2 is ANQGSEA. The CDR3 runs to 15 residues. V was trimmed by 1 base and J by 4 bases, leaving 14 bases between them. The CDR3 nucleotides are TGCAGCGTTGAAGTAGGGACATTAGTTTACAATGAGCAGTTCTTC. It codes for CSVEVGTLVYNEQFF.